What follows is one T cell receptor (beta chain) and its context. The sample comes from a study of blood T cell repertoires in COVID-19. On the study more broadly: Spain, Italy and the United States supplied samples that represented acute and convalescent COVID-19.

With 3 bases removed from V and 1 base from J, the gap between germline ends came to 12 bases. Germline V lookup: CDR1 MGHRA, CDR2 YSYEKL. The CDR3 runs 15 residues. In the original workflow: Quantification of nucleated cells was approximated via reference gene primer amplification. The data were produced by immunoSEQ multiplex PCR, yet TCRdb's version contains in-frame clones alone and is incomplete. The V and J calls and clone size are taken from that table; D and trimming were inferred from the DNA. The table includes 90,000 to 150,000 clones, roughly 87% detected once. This receptor was obtained from a man older than 75 with acute or convalescent COVID-19. The sequencing input was peripheral blood. This chain connects TRBV4-1 to TRBJ1-1; perhaps TRBD1 as D (5 bases). CDR3 amino acids: CASSQPGRGNTEAFF. CDR3 DNA sequence: TGCGCCAGCAGCCAGCCGGGGAGGGGGAACACTGAAGCTTTCTTT.